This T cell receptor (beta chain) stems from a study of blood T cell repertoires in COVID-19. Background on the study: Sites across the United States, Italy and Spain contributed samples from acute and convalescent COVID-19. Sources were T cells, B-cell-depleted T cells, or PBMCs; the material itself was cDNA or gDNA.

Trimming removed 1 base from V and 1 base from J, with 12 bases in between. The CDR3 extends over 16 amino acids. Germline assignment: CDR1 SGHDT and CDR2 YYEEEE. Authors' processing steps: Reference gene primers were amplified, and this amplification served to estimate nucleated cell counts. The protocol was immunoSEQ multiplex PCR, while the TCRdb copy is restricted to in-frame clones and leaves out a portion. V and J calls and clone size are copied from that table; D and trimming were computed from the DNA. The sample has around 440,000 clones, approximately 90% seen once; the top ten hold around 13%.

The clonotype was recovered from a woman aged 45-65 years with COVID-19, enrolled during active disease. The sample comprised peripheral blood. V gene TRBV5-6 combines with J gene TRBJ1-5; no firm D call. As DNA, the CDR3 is TGTGCCAGCAGCTTGAGTGAACAGATAAGCAATCAGCCCCAGCATTTT. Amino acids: CASSLSEQISNQPQHF.